The subject of this entry is one T cell receptor (beta chain). The sample holds other DNA sequences that translate to the same CDR3. This record comes from a study of blood T cell repertoires in COVID-19. Across the study: Some COVID-19 samples were acute and others convalescent; all came from the United States, Italy and Spain. PBMCs, B-cell-depleted T cells, or T cells were the source of the cDNA or gDNA that made up the material.

The germline V gene has CDR1 LNHDA and CDR2 SQIVND (reference sequence). Trimming cost V 1 base and J 1 base; bases outside gene matches: 0. The CDR3 is 14 residues long. Repertoires were generated with immunoSEQ multiplex PCR, while TCRdb's copy carries only in-frame clones and drops some. Of roughly 240,000 clones listed, more than 65% are singletons. What was sequenced was peripheral blood. The TCR sequence derives from a middle-aged man who had recovered from COVID-19. The chain links TRBV19 to TRBJ1-2; 7 bases align to TRBD1. This CDR3 reads CASSIGQGNYGYTF. The CDR3 DNA follows: TGTGCCAGTAGTATAGGACAGGGTAACTATGGCTACACCTTC.